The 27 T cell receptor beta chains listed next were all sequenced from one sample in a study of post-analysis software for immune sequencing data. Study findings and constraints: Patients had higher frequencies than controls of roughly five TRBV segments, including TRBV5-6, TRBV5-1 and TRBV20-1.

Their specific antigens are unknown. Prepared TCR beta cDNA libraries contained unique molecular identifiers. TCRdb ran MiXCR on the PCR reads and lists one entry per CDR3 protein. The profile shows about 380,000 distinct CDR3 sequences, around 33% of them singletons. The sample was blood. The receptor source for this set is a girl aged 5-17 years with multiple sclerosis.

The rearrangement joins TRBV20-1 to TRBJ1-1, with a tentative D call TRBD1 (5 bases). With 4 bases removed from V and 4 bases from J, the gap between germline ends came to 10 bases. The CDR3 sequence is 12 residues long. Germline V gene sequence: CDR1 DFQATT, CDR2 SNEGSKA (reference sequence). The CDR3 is CSAKQVLTEAFF. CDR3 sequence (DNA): TGCAGTGCTAAACAGGTCCTCACTGAAGCTTTCTTT.

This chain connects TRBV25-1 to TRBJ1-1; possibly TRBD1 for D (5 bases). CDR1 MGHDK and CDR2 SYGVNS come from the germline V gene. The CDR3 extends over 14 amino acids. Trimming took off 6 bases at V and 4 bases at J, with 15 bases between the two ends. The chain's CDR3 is CASRDQGLGTEAFF. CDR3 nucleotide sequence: TGTGCCAGCAGGGATCAGGGATTAGGCACTGAAGCTTTCTTT.

CDR3 DNA: TGCGCCAGCAGCCAAGATGCAGTGCCCTGGACTTCGGGTGGCTACACCTTC. It yields the protein CASSQDAVPWTSGGYTF. This chain joins TRBV4-1 and TRBJ1-2, with D unresolved. This CDR3 has 17 amino acids. Germline-derived CDR1 and CDR2 are MGHRA and YSYEKL. The V end lost 0 bases, the J end lost 7 bases, and 21 bases lay between the germline ends.

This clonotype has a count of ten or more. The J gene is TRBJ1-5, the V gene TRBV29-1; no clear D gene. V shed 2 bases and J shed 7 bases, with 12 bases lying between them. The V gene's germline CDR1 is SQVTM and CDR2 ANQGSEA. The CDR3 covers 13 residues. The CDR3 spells CSVESGGGQPQHF. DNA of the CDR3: TGCAGCGTTGAATCGGGTGGAGGGCAGCCCCAGCATTTT.

The CDR3 reads CASSLSGGEQETQYF. DNA for the CDR3: TGTGCCAGCAGCCTGAGCGGGGGGGAACAAGAGACCCAGTACTTC. This rearrangement joins TRBV12-3 or TRBV12-4 to TRBJ2-5; 10 bases fit TRBD2. Trimming removed 6 bases from V and 2 bases from J; junction bases left unmatched: 6. CDR3 length: 15 residues.

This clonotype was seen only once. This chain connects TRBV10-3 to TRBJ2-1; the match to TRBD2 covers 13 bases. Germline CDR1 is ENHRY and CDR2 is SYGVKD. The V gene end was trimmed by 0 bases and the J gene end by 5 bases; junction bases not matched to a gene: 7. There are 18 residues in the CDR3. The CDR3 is CAISESKILAGGNNEQFF. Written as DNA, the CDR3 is TGTGCCATCAGTGAGTCAAAGATACTAGCGGGGGGGAACAATGAGCAGTTCTTC.

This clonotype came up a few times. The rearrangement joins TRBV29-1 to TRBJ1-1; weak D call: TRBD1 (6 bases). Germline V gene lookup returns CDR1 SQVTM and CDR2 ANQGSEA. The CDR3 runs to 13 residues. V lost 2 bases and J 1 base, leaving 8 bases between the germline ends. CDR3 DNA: TGCAGCGTTGAAAAACAGGGGAACACTGAAGCTTTCTTT. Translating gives CSVEKQGNTEAFF.

CDR3: CASSSPERGEQYF. The CDR3 DNA reads TGTGCCAGCAGTTCTCCGGAGAGGGGCGAGCAGTACTTC. The rearrangement joins TRBV6-5 to TRBJ2-7, with D perhaps given as TRBD1 or TRBD2 (5 bases each). Germline CDR1 reads MNHEY; CDR2 reads SVGAGI. This CDR3 spans 13 amino acids. V was shortened by 4 bases and J by 6 bases, with 13 bases between the two germline ends.

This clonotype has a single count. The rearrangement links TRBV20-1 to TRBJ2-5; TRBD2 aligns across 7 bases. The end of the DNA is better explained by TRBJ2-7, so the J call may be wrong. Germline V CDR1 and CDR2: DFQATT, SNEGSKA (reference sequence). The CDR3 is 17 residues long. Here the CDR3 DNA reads TGCAGTGCTAGAATGGGGAGTCGGGGGGTCGACGACTACGAGCAGTACTTC. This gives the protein CSARMGSRGVDDYEQYF.

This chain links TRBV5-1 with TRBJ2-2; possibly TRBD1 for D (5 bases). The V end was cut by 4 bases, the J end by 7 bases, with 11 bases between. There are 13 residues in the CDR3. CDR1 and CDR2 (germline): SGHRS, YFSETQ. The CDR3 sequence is CASSQGPVGELFF. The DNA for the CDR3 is TGCGCCAGCAGCCAGGGTCCAGTCGGGGAGCTGTTTTTT.

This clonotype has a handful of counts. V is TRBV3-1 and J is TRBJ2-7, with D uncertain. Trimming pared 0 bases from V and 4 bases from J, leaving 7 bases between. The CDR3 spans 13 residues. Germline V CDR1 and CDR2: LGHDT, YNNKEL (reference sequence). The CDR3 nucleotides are TGTGCCAGCAGCCAAGATGTAAGATACGAGCAGTACTTC. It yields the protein CASSQDVRYEQYF.

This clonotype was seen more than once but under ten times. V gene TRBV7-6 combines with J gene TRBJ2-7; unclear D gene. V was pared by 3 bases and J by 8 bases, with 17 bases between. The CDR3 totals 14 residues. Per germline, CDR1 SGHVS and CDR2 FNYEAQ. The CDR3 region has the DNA TGTGCCAGCAGCTTGGTTACCGGTTCAGGACAGCAGTACTTC. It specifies CASSLVTGSGQQYF.

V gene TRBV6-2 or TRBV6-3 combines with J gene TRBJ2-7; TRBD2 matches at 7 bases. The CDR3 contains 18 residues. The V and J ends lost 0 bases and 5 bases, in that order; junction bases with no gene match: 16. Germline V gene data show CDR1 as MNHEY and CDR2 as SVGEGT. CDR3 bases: TGTGCCAGCAGTTACTCGATTCAACGGCTAGCGGTTGGCCACGAGCAGTACTTC. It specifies CASSYSIQRLAVGHEQYF.

CDR3 sequence (DNA): TGTGCCAGCTCACCGGGACAGACTAGCACAGATACGCAGTATTTT. The encoded protein is CASSPGQTSTDTQYF. V usage is TRBV18 and J usage is TRBJ2-3; 7 bases fit TRBD1. The CDR3 is made up of 15 amino acids. V lost 3 bases and J lost 0; bases outside the gene matches: 3. Germline V gene data show CDR1 as KGHSH and CDR2 as LQKENI.

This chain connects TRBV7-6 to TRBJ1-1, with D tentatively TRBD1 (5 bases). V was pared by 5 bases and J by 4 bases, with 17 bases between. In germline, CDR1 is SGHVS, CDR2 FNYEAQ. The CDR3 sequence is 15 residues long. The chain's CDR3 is CASSPRMGRSTEAFF. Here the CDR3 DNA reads TGTGCCAGCAGCCCTAGGATGGGACGGAGCACTGAAGCTTTCTTT.

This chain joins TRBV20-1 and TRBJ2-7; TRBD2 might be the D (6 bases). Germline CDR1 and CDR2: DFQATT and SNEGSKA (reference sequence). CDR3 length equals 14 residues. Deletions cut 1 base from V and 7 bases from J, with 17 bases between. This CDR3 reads CSARGSSEGREQYF. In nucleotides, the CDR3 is TGCAGTGCTAGAGGGTCCTCGGAGGGGCGGGAGCAGTACTTC.

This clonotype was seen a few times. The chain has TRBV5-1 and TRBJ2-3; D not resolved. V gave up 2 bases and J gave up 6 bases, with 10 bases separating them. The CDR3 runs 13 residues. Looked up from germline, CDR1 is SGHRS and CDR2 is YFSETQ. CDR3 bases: TGCGCCAGCAGCTTAGTGCAATTCGATACGCAGTATTTT. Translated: CASSLVQFDTQYF.

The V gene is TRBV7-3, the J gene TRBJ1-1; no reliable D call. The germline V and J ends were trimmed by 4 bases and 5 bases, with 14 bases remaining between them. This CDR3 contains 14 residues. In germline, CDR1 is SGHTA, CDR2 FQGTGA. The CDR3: CASSSTAGATEAFF. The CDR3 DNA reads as TGTGCCAGCAGCTCCACGGCGGGTGCGACTGAAGCTTTCTTT.

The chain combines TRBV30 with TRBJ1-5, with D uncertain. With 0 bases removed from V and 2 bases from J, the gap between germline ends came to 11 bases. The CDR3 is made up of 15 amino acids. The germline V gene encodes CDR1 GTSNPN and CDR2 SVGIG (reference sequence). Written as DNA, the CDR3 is TGTGCCTGGAGTGTTTGGGGAAAGGGCAATCAGCCCCAGCATTTT. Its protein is CAWSVWGKGNQPQHF.

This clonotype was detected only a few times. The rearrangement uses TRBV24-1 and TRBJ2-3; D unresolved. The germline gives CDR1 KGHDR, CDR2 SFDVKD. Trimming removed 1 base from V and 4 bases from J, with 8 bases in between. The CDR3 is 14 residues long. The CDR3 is CATSDLRSSDTQYF. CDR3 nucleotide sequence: TGTGCCACCAGTGATTTACGCTCTTCAGATACGCAGTATTTT.

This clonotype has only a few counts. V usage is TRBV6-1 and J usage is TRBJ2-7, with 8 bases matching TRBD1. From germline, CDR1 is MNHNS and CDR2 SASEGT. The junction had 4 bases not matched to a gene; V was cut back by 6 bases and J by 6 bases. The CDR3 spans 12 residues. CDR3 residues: CASRLTGGEQYF. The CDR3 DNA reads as TGTGCCAGCAGATTAACAGGGGGCGAGCAGTACTTC.

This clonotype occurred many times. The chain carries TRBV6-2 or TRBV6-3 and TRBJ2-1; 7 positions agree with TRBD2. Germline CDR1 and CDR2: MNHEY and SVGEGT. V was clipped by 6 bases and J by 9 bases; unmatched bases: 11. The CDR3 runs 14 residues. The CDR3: CASSEAGPTREQFF. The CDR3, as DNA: TGTGCCAGCAGCGAAGCGGGGCCAACTCGTGAGCAGTTCTTC.

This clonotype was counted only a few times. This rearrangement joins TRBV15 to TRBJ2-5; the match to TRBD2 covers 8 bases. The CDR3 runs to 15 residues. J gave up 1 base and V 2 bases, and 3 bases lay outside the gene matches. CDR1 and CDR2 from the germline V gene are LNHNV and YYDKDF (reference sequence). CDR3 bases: TGTGCCACCAGCAGATCCGGGGGGGTCCAAGAGACCCAGTACTTC. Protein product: CATSRSGGVQETQYF.

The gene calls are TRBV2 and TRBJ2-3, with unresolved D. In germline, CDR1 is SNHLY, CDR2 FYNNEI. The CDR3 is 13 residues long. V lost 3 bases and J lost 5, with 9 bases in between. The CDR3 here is CASSDRLGDTQYF. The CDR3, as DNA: TGTGCCAGCAGTGACAGGTTAGGAGATACGCAGTATTTT.

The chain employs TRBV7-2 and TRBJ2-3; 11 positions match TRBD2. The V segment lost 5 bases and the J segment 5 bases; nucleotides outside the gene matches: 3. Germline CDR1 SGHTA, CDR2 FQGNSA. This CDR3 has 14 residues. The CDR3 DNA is TGTGCCAGCAGCAAGACTAGCGGGGTAGATACGCAGTATTTT. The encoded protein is CASSKTSGVDTQYF. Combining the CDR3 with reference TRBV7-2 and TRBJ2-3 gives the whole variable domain GAGVSQSPSNKVTEKGKDVELRCDPISGHTALYWYRQSLGQGLEFLIYFQGNSAPDKSGLPSDRFSAERTGGSVSTLTIQRTQQEDSAVYLCASSKTSGVDTQYFGPGTRLTVL.

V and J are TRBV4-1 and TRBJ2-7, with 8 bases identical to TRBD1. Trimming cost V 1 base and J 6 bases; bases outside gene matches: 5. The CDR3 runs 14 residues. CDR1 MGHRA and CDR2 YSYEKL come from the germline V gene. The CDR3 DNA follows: TGCGCCAGCAGCCAAGGGACAGGGTTGGGCGAGCAGTACTTC. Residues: CASSQGTGLGEQYF.

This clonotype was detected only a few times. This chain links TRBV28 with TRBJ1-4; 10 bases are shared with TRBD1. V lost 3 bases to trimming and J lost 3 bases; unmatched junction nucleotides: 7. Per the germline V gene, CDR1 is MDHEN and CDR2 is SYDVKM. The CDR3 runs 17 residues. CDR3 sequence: CASSFSPGQGSNEKLFF. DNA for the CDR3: TGTGCCAGCAGTTTTTCCCCGGGACAGGGGTCTAATGAAAAACTGTTTTTT.